This T cell receptor beta chain was identified during a study of cytomegalovirus exposure and HLA in healthy donors. Broader study findings: An analysis done earlier found most TCR beta V segments productive about 90% or about 30% of the time. Reports state that TCR beta sequences accurately predicted most subjects' HLA-A and HLA-B alleles. Evidence from a later analysis indicated that most CMV-associated TCR beta chains looked HLA-restricted. Per published reports, the classifier diagnosed cytomegalovirus status with high specificity and sensitivity.

Amplification used 60 Vbeta primers and 13 Jbeta primers. The method was immunoSEQ multiplex PCR; TCRdb's version includes in-frame clones alone and lacks a portion of them. The sample consists of some 150,000 clones, about 80% of them appearing once. Worth noting for this clone: The antigen remains unidentified.

What was sequenced was PBMCs. This clonotype was obtained from a woman between 50 and 59 years old in good health and CMV-seronegative.

Here the CDR3 DNA reads TGTGCCAGCAGCCCGCTAAGAGGGGCTAGCGGGAGAGGAAAAGAGACCCAGTACTTC. This sequence encodes CASSPLRGASGRGKETQYF. The chain is built from TRBV5-4 and TRBJ2-5; 10 nucleotides agree with TRBD2. CDR1 SGHNT and CDR2 YYREEE come from the germline V gene (reference sequence). The ends lost 4 bases at V and 3 bases at J; junction bases unmatched: 18. CDR3 length: 19 amino acids.